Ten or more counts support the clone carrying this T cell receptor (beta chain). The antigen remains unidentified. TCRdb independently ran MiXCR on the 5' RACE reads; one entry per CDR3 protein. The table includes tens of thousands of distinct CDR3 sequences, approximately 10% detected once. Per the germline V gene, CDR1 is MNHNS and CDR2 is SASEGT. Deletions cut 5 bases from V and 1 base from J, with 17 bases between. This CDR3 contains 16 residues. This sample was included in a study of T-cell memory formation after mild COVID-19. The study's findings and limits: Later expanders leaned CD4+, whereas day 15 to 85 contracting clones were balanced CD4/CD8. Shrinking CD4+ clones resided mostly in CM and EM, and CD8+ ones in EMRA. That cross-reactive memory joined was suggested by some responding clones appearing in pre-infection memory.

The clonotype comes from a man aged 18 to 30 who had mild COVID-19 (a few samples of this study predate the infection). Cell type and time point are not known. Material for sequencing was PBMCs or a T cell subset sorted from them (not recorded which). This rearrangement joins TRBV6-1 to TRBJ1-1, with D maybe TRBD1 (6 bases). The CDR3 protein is CASSPLGGRGNTEAFF. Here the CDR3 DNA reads TGTGCCAGCAGTCCGTTGGGGGGGCGAGGGAACACTGAAGCTTTCTTT.